This T cell receptor (beta chain) was identified during a study of T-cell reconstitution after alpha-beta-depleted transplantation in children. Concerning this clonotype: Its specificity is not known.

General study results and limits: Hyperexpanded clones declined; after one year, newly produced T cells mostly supplied diversity.

The authors prepared the TCRbeta library with unique molecular identifiers. TCRdb called the PCR reads again in MiXCR, with one record for every CDR3 protein. Seen here are about a million distinct CDR3 sequences, about 26% observed once, and the top ten hold under 30%. The CDR3 is 12 amino acids. Trimming left V 3 bases short and J 4 bases short, with 7 bases between. The chain is built from TRBV12-3 or TRBV12-4 and TRBJ2-7; D unresolved. The sequences come from PBMCs, mostly from graft donor cells, collected 360 days after TCRalphabeta/CD19-depleted stem cell transplant. The sequence came from a boy under three years old who had a stem cell transplant for SCID, so the T cells may come from the graft donor. The CDR3 protein is CASSFSHYEQYF. The CDR3 coding sequence is TGTGCCAGCAGTTTTTCCCATTACGAGCAGTACTTC.